These T cell receptor beta chains were read from a single sample in a study of blood T cells in healthy people across ages. Using its own MiXCR run on the 5' RACE reads, TCRdb lists one record per CDR3 protein. This table holds fewer than 2 million distinct CDR3 sequences, about two fifths found once. Source material: blood. The receptors here all came from a human donor in good health. Each CDR3 is given with its conserved first and last residue. The order of the fields is D gene, clone size, V gene, J gene, CDR3 protein, CDR3 DNA. A D gene is named only where the DNA matches it firmly. A row's size may be missing; if present it is once, few, many or a size class.

TRBD2	-	TRBV12-3/TRBV12-4	TRBJ2-5	CANNKHYQRGVWETQYF	TGTGCCAACAACAAACACTATCAACGGGGGGTCTGGGAGACCCAGTACTTC
TRBD2	-	TRBV7-2	TRBJ2-7	CASNLAGPTYEQYF	TGTGCCAGCAACTTAGCGGGGCCGACCTACGAGCAGTACTTC
TRBD2	-	TRBV4-1	TRBJ2-3	CASSQDFRRGGLTGGPDTQYF	TGCGCCAGCAGCCAAGATTTCCGGCGGGGGGGCCTTACAGGAGGTCCAGATACGCAGTATTTT
-	few	TRBV4-3	TRBJ2-7	CASSQEATSEQYF	TGCGCCAGCAGCCAAGAGGCTACGAGCGAGCAGTACTTC
-	few	TRBV6-5	TRBJ2-4	CASSYMGLAVDIQYF	TGTGCCAGCAGTTATATGGGGCTAGCTGTCGACATTCAGTACTTC
TRBD1	-	TRBV10-3	TRBJ2-6	CAISDRLDREGSGANVLTF	TGTGCCATCAGTGACCGACTGGACAGGGAAGGGAGTGGGGCCAACGTCCTGACTTTC
-	-	TRBV30	TRBJ1-5	CAWSKGRNQPRHF	TGTGCCTGGAGTAAAGGGAGGAATCAGCCCCGGCATTTT
-	-	TRBV7-2	TRBJ2-5	CASSLARHRETQYF	TGTGCCAGCAGCTTAGCGCGGCATCGGGAGACCCAGTACTTC
-	-	TRBV6-5	TRBJ2-3	CASNGRYTDTQYF	TGTGCCAGCAATGGCAGATACACAGATACGCAGTATTTT
TRBD2	few	TRBV20-1	TRBJ2-3	CSARSTSARTDTQYF	TGCAGTGCCCGATCGACTAGCGCCCGCACAGATACGCAGTATTTT
-	few	TRBV15	TRBJ1-1	CATSREGGDAFF	TGTGCCACCAGCAGAGAGGGGGGTGATGCTTTCTTT
-	few	TRBV6-5	TRBJ1-1	CASSYQTGPNTEAFF	TGTGCCAGCAGTTACCAGACAGGACCGAACACTGAAGCTTTCTTT
-	few	TRBV12-3/TRBV12-4	TRBJ2-3	CASSTGPPSTDTQYF	TGTGCCAGCAGTACAGGGCCTCCTAGCACAGATACGCAGTATTTT
-	-	TRBV29-1	TRBJ2-1	CSVAGESSYNEQFF	TGCAGCGTAGCAGGGGAAAGCTCCTACAATGAGCAGTTCTTC
TRBD2	-	TRBV7-2	TRBJ2-3	CASSLQSGDASTDTQYF	TGTGCCAGCAGCTTACAGAGCGGGGACGCTAGCACAGATACGCAGTATTTT
-	-	TRBV10-3	TRBJ2-1	CAISEQYNEQFF	TGTGCCATCAGTGAGCAATACAATGAGCAGTTCTTC
-	-	TRBV6-5	TRBJ1-3	CASSYSSGDRIGNTIYF	TGTGCCAGCAGTTACTCTTCCGGGGATCGGATTGGAAACACCATATATTTT
-	-	TRBV11-2	TRBJ2-7	CASSLRGESYEQYF	TGTGCCAGCAGCTTACGAGGAGAGTCCTACGAGCAGTACTTC
-	few	TRBV15	TRBJ2-1	CATRGAPRYEQFF	TGTGCCACCAGGGGAGCCCCTAGGTATGAGCAGTTCTTC
TRBD1	-	TRBV27	TRBJ2-7	CASSPIPGTGGSHEQYF	TGTGCCAGCAGTCCTATTCCCGGGACAGGGGGCTCCCACGAGCAGTACTTC
-	-	TRBV20-1	TRBJ1-5	CSARQGSQPQHF	TGCAGTGCTAGACAGGGGAGCCAGCCCCAGCATTTT
TRBD1	-	TRBV6-1	TRBJ2-1	CASSGRQGYSNEQFF	TGTGCCAGCAGTGGCCGACAGGGCTATTCCAATGAGCAGTTCTTC
-	-	TRBV7-2	TRBJ1-1	CASSLGQAGGTEAFF	TGTGCCAGCAGCTTAGGTCAGGCGGGGGGGACTGAAGCTTTCTTT
-	-	TRBV20-1	TRBJ2-5	CSALTPAETQYF	TGCAGTGCCCTGACCCCGGCGGAGACCCAGTACTTC
-	many	TRBV12-3/TRBV12-4	TRBJ2-7	CASSWDPSTHEQYF	TGTGCCAGCAGTTGGGACCCCTCCACCCACGAGCAGTACTTC
-	-	TRBV11-1	TRBJ1-6	CASSLRGPTNSPLHF	TGTGCCAGCAGCTTACGTGGGCCGACCAATTCACCCCTCCACTTT
TRBD2	-	TRBV7-8	TRBJ2-5	CASSGILLARIPIIQETQYF	TGTGCCAGCAGCGGGATCTTACTAGCGCGAATACCAATAATCCAAGAGACCCAGTACTTC
-	few	TRBV4-1	TRBJ2-7	CASSQDVSQYEQYF	TGCGCCAGCAGCCAAGACGTCAGCCAGTACGAGCAGTACTTC
-	-	TRBV9	TRBJ2-7	CASSVGQAPTYEQYF	TGTGCCAGCAGCGTAGGACAGGCCCCCACCTACGAGCAGTACTTC
TRBD2	-	TRBV29-1	TRBJ2-5	CSVEDYYRGGRETQYF	TGCAGCGTTGAAGATTATTATCGGGGGGGCCGTGAGACCCAGTACTTC
-	-	TRBV5-5	TRBJ2-1	CASSGGPADNEQFF	TGTGCCAGCAGCGGGGGACCTGCTGACAATGAGCAGTTCTTC
-	few	TRBV7-2	TRBJ2-5	CASSLARTSEEQYF	TGTGCCAGCAGCTTAGCCAGGACCAGTGAGGAGCAGTACTTC
-	-	TRBV29-1	TRBJ2-7	CSGRGFDSDEQYF	TGCAGCGGGAGGGGTTTTGATTCCGACGAGCAGTACTTC
-	-	TRBV5-5	TRBJ1-2	CASSLGTGLGYGYTF	TGTGCCAGCAGCTTGGGTACGGGTCTAGGATATGGCTACACCTTC
-	-	TRBV12-3/TRBV12-4	TRBJ1-3	CASSSEFSGNTIYF	TGTGCCAGCAGTTCGGAGTTCTCTGGAAACACCATATATTTT
-	many	TRBV4-3	TRBJ2-1	CASSPDRLGAQQFF	TGCGCCAGCAGCCCGGACCGTTTAGGGGCTCAGCAGTTCTTC
-	-	TRBV7-6	TRBJ1-1	CASSQKGGITEAFF	TGTGCCAGCAGTCAGAAAGGAGGGATCACTGAAGCTTTCTTT
-	-	TRBV15	TRBJ1-1	CATSRDVSNTEAFF	TGTGCCACCAGCAGAGATGTATCGAACACTGAAGCTTTCTTT
TRBD2	-	TRBV20-1	TRBJ2-1	CSATKTSASYNEQFF	TGCAGTGCTACCAAGACTAGCGCCTCCTACAATGAGCAGTTCTTC
-	-	TRBV4-3	TRBJ1-5	CASSQIYQGPQHF	TGCGCCAGCAGCCAGATATATCAGGGACCCCAGCATTTT
TRBD2	-	TRBV29-1	TRBJ2-1	CSVDSTAGGLWNEQFF	TGCAGCGTTGATAGTACGGCGGGGGGGCTTTGGAATGAGCAGTTCTTC
-	-	TRBV20-1	TRBJ1-4	CSARRNEKLFF	TGCAGTGCTAGACGAAATGAAAAACTGTTTTTT
-	-	TRBV5-5	TRBJ1-6	CASSNRQLPLNSPLHF	TGTGCCAGCAGCAACCGACAGCTCCCCCTTAATTCACCCCTCCACTTT
TRBD1	-	TRBV7-2	TRBJ2-4	CASSPHRGTKNIQYF	TGTGCCAGCAGCCCCCACAGGGGTACCAAAAACATTCAGTACTTC
-	-	TRBV4-1	TRBJ1-1	CASSQAREGAFF	TGCGCCAGCAGCCAGGCCCGGGAGGGAGCTTTCTTT
TRBD1	few	TRBV6-1	TRBJ1-2	CASTREAGTGGASDGYTF	TGTGCCAGCACCCGAGAAGCCGGGACAGGGGGCGCATCGGACGGCTACACCTTC
-	-	TRBV24-1	TRBJ1-1	CATRNGNTEAFF	TGTGCCACAAGGAATGGGAACACTGAAGCTTTCTTT
TRBD1	-	TRBV12-3/TRBV12-4	TRBJ2-3	CASLLQGGTDTQYF	TGTGCCAGCCTTTTACAGGGGGGCACAGATACGCAGTATTTT
-	few	TRBV9	TRBJ2-5	CASSVAAVQETQYF	TGTGCCAGCAGCGTAGCTGCCGTCCAAGAGACCCAGTACTTC
-	few	TRBV3-1	TRBJ1-2	CASSRAGASTF	TGTGCCAGCAGCCGGGCAGGGGCGAGCACCTTC
-	-	TRBV11-2	TRBJ2-6	CASSLEAGRSGANVLTF	TGTGCCAGCAGCTTAGAAGCAGGCCGCTCTGGGGCCAACGTCCTGACTTTC
TRBD2	few	TRBV3-1	TRBJ2-7	CASSPRVAGSLGIYEQYF	TGTGCCAGCAGCCCCCGGGTAGCGGGGAGCCTAGGGATCTACGAGCAGTACTTC
-	few	TRBV29-1	TRBJ1-2	CSVLGFYGYTF	TGCAGCGTCTTGGGTTTCTATGGCTACACCTTC
-	few	TRBV6-2/TRBV6-3	TRBJ2-1	CATLPGTLSYNEQFF	TGTGCCACGCTCCCCGGGACCCTTTCCTACAATGAGCAGTTCTTC
TRBD2	-	TRBV14	TRBJ2-5	CASSQGRGGVETQYF	TGTGCCAGCAGCCAAGGTCGGGGGGGCGTGGAGACCCAGTACTTC
TRBD1	-	TRBV7-8	TRBJ2-7	CASSLAPRDRGRWEQYF	TGTGCCAGCAGCTTAGCCCCGAGAGACAGGGGTAGGTGGGAGCAGTACTTC
TRBD2	-	TRBV11-2	TRBJ2-2	CASPPWGGVDGELFF	TGTGCCAGCCCACCTTGGGGAGGGGTTGACGGGGAGCTGTTTTTT
-	-	TRBV12-3/TRBV12-4	TRBJ1-2	CASSLAGDPANYGYTF	TGTGCCAGCAGCCTAGCGGGTGATCCAGCTAACTATGGCTACACCTTC
TRBD2	few	TRBV27	TRBJ2-3	CASNLWLAGADTQYF	TGTGCCAGCAATTTGTGGCTAGCGGGGGCAGATACGCAGTATTTT